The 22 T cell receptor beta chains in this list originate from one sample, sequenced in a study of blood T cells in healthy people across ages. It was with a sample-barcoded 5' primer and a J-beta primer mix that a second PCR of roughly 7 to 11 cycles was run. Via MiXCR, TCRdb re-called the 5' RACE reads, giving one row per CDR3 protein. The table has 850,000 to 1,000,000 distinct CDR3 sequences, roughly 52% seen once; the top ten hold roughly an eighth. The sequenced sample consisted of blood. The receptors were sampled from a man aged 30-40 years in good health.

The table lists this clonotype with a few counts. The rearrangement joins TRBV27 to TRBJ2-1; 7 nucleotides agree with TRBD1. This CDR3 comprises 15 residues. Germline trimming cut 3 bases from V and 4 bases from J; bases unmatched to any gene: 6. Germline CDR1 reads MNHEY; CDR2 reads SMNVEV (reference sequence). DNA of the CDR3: TGTGCCAGCAGTTTGGGGACAGAAGCATACAATGAGCAGTTCTTC. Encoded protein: CASSLGTEAYNEQFF.

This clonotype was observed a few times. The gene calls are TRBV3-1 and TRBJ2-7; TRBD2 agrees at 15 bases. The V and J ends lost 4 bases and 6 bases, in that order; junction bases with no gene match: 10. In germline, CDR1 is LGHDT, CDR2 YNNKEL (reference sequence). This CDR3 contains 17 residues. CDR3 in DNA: TGTGCCAGCAGCCCGGGACTAGCGGGGGGCCGGTCGAGCGAGCAGTACTTC. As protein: CASSPGLAGGRSSEQYF.

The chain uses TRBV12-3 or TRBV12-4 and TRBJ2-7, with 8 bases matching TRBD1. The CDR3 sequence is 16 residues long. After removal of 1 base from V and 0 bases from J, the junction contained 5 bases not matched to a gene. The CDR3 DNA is TGTGCCAGCAGTTTAGAGACAGGGGAAAGCTCCTACGAGCAGTACTTC. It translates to CASSLETGESSYEQYF.

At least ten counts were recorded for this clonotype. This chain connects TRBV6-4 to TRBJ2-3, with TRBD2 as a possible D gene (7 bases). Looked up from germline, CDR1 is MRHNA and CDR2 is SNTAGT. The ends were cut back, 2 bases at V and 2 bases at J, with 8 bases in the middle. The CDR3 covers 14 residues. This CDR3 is CASSDGGATDTQYF. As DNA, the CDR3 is TGTGCCAGCAGTGACGGGGGGGCCACAGATACGCAGTATTTT.

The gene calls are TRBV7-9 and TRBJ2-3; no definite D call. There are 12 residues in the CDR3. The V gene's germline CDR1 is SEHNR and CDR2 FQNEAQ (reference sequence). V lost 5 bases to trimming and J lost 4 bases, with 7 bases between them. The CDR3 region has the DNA TGTGCCAGCAGCCACGTCCCAGATACGCAGTATTTT. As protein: CASSHVPDTQYF. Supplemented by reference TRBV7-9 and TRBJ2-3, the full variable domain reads DTGVSQNPRHKITKRGQNVTFRCDPISEHNRLYWYRQTLGQGPEFLTYFQNEAQLEKSRLLSDRFSAERPKGSFSTLEIQRTEQGDSAMYLCASSHVPDTQYFGPGTRLTVL.

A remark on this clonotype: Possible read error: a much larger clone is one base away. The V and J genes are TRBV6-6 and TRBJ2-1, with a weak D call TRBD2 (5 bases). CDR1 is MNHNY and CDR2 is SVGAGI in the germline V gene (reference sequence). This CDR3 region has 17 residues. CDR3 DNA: TGTGCCCGCAGTTACTCGAGAGCGGCGATTCCCGACAATGAGCAGTTCTTC. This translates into CARSYSRAAIPDNEQFF.

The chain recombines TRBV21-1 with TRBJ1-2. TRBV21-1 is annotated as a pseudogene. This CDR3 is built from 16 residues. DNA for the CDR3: TGTGCCAGCATCTACCGGTCGGCAGCAGCTAACTATGGCTACACCTTC. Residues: CASIYRSAAANYGYTF.

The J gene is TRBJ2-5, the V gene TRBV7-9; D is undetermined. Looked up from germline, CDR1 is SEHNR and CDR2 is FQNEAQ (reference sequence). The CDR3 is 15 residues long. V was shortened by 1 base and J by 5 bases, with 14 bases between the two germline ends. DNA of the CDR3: TGTGCCAGCAGCTTAGATGGGCTTCCCGAGGAGACCCAGTACTTC. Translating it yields CASSLDGLPEETQYF. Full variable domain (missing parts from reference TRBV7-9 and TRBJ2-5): DTGVSQNPRHKITKRGQNVTFRCDPISEHNRLYWYRQTLGQGPEFLTYFQNEAQLEKSRLLSDRFSAERPKGSFSTLEIQRTEQGDSAMYLCASSLDGLPEETQYFGPGTRLLVL.

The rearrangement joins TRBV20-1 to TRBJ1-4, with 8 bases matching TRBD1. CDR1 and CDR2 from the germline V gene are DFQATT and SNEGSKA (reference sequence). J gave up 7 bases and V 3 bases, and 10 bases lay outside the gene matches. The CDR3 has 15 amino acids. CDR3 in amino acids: CSARDTGGGVEKLFF. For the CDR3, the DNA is TGCAGTGCTAGGGATACAGGGGGAGGAGTTGAAAAACTGTTTTTT.

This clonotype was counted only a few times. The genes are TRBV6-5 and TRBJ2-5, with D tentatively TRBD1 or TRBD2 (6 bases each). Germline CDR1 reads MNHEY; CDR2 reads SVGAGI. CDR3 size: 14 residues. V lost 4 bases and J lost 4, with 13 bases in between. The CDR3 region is CASSWGAYSETQYF. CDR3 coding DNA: TGTGCCAGCAGTTGGGGGGCCTACTCAGAGACCCAGTACTTC.

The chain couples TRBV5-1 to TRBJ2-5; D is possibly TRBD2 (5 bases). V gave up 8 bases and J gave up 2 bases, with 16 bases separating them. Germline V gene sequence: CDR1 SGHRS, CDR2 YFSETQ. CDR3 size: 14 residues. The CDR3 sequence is CASSPDGEQETQYF. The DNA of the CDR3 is TGCGCCAGTAGCCCCGACGGGGAACAAGAGACCCAGTACTTC. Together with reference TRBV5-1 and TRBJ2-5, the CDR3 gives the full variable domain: KAGVTQTPRYLIKTRGQQVTLSCSPISGHRSVSWYQQTPGQGLQFLFEYFSETQRNKGNFPGRFSGRQFSNSRSEMNVSTLELGDSALYLCASSPDGEQETQYFGPGTRLLVL.

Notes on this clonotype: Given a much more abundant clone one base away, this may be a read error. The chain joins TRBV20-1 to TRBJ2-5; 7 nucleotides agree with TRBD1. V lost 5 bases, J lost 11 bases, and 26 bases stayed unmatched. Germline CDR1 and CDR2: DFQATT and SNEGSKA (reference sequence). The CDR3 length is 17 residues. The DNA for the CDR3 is TGCAGTGCTGAACCAAGGAGCTTTTATCAGGGGGACAATGAGCAGTACTTC. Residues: CSAEPRSFYQGDNEQYF.

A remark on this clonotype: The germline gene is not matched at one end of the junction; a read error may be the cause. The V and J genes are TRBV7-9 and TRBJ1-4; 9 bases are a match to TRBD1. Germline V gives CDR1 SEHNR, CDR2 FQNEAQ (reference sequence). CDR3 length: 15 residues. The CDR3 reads CASSTDRGVNEELFF. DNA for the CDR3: TGTGCCAGCAGCACGGACAGGGGAGTTAATGAAGAACTGTTTTTT.

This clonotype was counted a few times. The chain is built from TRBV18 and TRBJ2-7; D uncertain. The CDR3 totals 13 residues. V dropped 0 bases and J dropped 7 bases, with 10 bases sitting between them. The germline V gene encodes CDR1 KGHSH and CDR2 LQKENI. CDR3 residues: CASSPPKMWEQYF. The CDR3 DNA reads TGTGCCAGCTCACCACCGAAAATGTGGGAGCAGTACTTC.

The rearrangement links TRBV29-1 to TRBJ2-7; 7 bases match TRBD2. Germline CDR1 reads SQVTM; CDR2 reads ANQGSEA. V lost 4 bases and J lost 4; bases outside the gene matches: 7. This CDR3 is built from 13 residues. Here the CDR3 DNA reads TGCAGCGTTGTCTTGGCGGGGGATTACGAGCAGTACTTC. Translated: CSVVLAGDYEQYF.

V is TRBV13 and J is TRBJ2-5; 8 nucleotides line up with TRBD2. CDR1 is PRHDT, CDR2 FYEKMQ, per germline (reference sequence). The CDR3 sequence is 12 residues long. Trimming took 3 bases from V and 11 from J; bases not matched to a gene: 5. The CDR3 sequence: CASSFGSGSQYF. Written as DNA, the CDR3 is TGTGCCAGCAGCTTCGGAAGCGGGAGTCAGTACTTC.

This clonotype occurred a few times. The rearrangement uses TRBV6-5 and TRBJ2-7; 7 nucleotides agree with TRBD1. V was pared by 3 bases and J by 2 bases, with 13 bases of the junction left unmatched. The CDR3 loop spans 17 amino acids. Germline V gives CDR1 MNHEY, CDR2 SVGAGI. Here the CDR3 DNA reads TGTGCCAGCAGTTATCGTGCCGGCAGGGGGATCCCCTACGAGCAGTACTTC. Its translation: CASSYRAGRGIPYEQYF.

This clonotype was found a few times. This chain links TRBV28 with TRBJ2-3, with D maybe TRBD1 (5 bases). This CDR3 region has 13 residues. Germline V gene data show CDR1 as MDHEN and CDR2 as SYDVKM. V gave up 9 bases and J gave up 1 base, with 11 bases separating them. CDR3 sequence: CASHLQGTDTQYF. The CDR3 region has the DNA TGTGCCAGTCATCTACAGGGCACAGATACGCAGTATTTT.

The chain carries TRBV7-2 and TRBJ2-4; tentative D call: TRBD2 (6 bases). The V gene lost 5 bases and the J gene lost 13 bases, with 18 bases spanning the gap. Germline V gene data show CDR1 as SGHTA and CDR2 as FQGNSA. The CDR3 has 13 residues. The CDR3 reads CASSVGGGWDQYF. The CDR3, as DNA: TGTGCCAGCAGCGTTGGGGGAGGATGGGACCAGTACTTC. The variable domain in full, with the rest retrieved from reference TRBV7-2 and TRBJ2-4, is GAGVSQSPSNKVTEKGKDVELRCDPISGHTALYWYRQSLGQGLEFLIYFQGNSAPDKSGLPSDRFSAERTGGSVSTLTIQRTQQEDSAVYLCASSVGGGWDQYFGAGTRLSVL.

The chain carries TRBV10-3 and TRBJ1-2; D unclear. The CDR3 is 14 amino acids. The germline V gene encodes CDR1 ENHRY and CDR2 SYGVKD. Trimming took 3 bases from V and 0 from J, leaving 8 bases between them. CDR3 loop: CAISDPITNYGYTF. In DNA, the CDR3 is TGTGCCATCAGTGATCCGATTACTAACTATGGCTACACCTTC.

CDR3 sequence: CASSYSRRYEQYF. The DNA of the CDR3 is TGTGCCAGCAGTTACAGCAGACGCTACGAGCAGTACTTC. J is TRBJ2-7 and V is TRBV6-2 or TRBV6-3; D uncertain. Trimming removed 2 bases at V and 3 bases at J, with 8 bases between. The germline gives CDR1 MNHEY, CDR2 SVGEGT. There are 13 residues in the CDR3.

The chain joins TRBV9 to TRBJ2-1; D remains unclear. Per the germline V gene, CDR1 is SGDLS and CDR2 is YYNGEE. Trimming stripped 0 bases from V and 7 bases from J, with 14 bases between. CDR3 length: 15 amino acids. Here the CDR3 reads CASSVAPAVGNEQFF. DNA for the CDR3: TGTGCCAGCAGCGTAGCTCCCGCGGTGGGGAATGAGCAGTTCTTC.